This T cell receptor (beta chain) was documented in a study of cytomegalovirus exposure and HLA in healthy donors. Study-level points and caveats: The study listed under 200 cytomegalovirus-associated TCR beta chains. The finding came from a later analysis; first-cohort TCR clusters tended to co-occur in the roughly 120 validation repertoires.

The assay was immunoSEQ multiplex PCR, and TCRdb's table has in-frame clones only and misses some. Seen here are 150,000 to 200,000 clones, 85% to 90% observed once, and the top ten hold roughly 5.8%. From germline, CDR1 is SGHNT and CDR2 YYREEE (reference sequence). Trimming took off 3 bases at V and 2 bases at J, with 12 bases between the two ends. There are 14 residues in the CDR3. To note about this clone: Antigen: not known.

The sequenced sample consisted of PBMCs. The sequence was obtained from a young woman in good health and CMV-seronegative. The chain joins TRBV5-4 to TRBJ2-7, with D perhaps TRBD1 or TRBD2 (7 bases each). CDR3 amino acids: CASSSAGQPYEQYF. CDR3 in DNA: TGTGCCAGCAGCTCAGCGGGACAGCCCTACGAGCAGTACTTC.